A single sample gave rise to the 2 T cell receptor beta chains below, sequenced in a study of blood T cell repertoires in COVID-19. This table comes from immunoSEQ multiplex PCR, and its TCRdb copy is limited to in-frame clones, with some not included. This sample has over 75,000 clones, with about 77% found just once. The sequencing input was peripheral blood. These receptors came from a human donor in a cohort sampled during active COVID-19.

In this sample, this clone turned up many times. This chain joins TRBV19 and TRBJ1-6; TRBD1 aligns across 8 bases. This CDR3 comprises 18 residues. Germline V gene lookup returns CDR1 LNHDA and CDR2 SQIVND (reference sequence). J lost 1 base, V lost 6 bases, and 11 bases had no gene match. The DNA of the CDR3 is TGTGCCAGTAGCAAGAACCGACAGGGGAGTTCCTATAATTCACCCCTCCACTTT. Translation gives CASSKNRQGSSYNSPLHF.

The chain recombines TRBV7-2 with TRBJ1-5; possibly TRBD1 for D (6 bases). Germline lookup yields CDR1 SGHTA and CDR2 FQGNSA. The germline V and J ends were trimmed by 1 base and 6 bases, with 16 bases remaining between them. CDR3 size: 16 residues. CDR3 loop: CASSLGSGVSSQPQHF. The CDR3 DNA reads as TGTGCCAGCAGCTTAGGTTCAGGGGTATCGAGTCAGCCCCAGCATTTT.